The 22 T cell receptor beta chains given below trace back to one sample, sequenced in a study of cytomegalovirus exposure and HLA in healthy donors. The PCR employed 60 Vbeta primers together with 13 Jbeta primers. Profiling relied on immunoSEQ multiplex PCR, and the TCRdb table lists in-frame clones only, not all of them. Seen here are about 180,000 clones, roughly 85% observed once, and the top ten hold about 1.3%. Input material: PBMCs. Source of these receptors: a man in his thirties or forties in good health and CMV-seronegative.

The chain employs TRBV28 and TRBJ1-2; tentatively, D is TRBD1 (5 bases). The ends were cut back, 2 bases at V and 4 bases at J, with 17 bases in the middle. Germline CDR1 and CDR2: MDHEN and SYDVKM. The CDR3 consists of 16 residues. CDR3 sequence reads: CASSLIGQGNFYGYTF. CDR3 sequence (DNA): TGTGCCAGCAGTTTAATTGGGCAGGGTAACTTCTATGGCTACACCTTC.

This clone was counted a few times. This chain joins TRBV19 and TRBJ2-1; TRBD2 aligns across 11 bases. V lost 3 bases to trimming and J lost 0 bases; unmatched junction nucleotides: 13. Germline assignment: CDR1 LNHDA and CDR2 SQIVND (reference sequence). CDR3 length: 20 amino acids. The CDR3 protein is CASSMSGASGGTSSYNEQFF. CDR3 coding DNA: TGTGCCAGTAGTATGTCCGGGGCTAGCGGGGGGACAAGCTCCTACAATGAGCAGTTCTTC.

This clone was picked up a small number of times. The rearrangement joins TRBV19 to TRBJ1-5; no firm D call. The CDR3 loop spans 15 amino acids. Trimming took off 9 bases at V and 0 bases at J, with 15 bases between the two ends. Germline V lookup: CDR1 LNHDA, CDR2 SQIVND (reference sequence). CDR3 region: CASCARRDSNQPQHF. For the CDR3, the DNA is TGTGCCAGCTGCGCCCGGAGAGATAGCAATCAGCCCCAGCATTTT.

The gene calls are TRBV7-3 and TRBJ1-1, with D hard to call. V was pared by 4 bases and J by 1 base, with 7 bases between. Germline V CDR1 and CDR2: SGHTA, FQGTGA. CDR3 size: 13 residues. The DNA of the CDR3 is TGTGCCAGCAGCTCCCAACAGAACACTGAAGCTTTCTTT. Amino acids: CASSSQQNTEAFF.

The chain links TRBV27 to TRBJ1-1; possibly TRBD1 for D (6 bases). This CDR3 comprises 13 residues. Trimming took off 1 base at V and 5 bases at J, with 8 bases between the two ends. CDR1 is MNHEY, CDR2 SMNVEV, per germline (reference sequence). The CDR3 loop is CASSLFRGTEAFF. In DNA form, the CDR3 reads TGTGCCAGCAGTTTATTCAGGGGTACTGAAGCTTTCTTT.

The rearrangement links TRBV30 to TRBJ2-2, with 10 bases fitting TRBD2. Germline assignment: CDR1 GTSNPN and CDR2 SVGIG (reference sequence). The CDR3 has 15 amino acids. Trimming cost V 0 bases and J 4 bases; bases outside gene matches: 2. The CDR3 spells CAWSVLAGPTGELFF. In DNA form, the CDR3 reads TGTGCCTGGAGTGTACTAGCGGGGCCCACCGGGGAGCTGTTTTTT.

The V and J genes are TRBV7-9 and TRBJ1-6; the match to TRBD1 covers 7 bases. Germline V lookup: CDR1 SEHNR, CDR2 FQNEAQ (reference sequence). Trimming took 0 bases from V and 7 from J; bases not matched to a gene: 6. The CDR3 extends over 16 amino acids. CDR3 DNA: TGTGCCAGCAGCTTAGCGCTTGACAGGGTCAATTCACCCCTCCACTTT. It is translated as CASSLALDRVNSPLHF. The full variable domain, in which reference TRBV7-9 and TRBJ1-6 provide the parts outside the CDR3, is DTGVSQNPRHKITKRGQNVTFRCDPISEHNRLYWYRQTLGQGPEFLTYFQNEAQLEKSRLLSDRFSAERPKGSFSTLEIQRTEQGDSAMYLCASSLALDRVNSPLHFGNGTRLTVT.

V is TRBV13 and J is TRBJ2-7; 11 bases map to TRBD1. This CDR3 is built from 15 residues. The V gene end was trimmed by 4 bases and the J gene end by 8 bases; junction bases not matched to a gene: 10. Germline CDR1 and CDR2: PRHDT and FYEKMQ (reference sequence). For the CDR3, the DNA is TGTGCCAGCAGCTCTACCGGGACAGGGGGTATAAAGCAGTACTTC. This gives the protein CASSSTGTGGIKQYF.

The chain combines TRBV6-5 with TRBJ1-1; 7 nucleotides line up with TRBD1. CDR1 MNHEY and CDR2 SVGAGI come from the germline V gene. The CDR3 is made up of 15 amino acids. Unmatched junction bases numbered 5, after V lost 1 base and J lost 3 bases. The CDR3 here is CASSYFAGGDTEAFF. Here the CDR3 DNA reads TGTGCCAGCAGTTACTTTGCAGGGGGAGACACTGAAGCTTTCTTT.

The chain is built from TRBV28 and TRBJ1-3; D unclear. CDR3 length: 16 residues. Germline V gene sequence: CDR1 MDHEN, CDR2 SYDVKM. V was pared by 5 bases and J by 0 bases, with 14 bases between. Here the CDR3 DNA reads TGTGCCAGCAGTCCCCTCGGACTGATCTCTGGAAACACCATATATTTT. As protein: CASSPLGLISGNTIYF. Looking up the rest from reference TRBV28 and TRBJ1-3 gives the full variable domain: DVKVTQSSRYLVKRTGEKVFLECVQDMDHENMFWYRQDPGLGLRLIYFSYDVKMKEKGDIPEGYSVSREKKERFSLILESASTNQTSMYLCASSPLGLISGNTIYFGEGSWLTVV.

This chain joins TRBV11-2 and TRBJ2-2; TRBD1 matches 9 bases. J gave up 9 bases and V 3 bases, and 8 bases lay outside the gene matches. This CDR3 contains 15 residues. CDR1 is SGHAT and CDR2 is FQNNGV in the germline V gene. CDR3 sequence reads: CASSLDRGPLRELFF. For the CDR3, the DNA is TGTGCCAGCAGCTTGGACAGGGGTCCCCTCAGGGAGCTGTTTTTT.

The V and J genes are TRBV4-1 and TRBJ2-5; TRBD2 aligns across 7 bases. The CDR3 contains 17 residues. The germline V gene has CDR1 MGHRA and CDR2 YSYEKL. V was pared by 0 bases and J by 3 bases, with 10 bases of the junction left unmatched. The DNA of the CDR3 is TGCGCCAGCAGCCAAGATGGGGCGGGAGACCTCAAAGAGACCCAGTACTTC. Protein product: CASSQDGAGDLKETQYF.

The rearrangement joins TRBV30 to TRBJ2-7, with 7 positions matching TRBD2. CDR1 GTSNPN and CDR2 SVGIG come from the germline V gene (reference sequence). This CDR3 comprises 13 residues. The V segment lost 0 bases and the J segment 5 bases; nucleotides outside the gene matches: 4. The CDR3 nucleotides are TGTGCCTGGAGTGTACTGACTAGCAACGAGCAGTACTTC. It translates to CAWSVLTSNEQYF. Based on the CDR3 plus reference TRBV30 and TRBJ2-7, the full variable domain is SQTIHQWPATLVQPVGSPLSLECTVEGTSNPNLYWYRQAAGRGLQLLFYSVGIGQISSEVPQNLSASRPQDRQFILSSKKLLLSDSGFYLCAWSVLTSNEQYFGPGTRLTVT.

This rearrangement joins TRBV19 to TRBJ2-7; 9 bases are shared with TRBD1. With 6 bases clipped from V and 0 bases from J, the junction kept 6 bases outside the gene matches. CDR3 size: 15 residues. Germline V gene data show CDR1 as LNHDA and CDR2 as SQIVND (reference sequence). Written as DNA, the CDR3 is TGTGCCAGTAGCCAGACAGGGGGTGTCTCCTACGAGCAGTACTTC. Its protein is CASSQTGGVSYEQYF.

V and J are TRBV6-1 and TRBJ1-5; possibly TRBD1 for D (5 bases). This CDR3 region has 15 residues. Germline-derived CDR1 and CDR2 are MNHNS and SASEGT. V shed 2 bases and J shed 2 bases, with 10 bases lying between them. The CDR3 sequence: CASSEKGIGNQPQHF. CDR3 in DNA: TGTGCCAGCAGTGAAAAGGGGATCGGCAATCAGCCCCAGCATTTT.

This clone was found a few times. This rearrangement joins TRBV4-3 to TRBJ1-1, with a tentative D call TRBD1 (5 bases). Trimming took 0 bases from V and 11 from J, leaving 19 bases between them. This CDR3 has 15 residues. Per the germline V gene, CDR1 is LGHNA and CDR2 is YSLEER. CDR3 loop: CASSQDGQSVGAAFF. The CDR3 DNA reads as TGCGCCAGCAGCCAAGATGGCCAAAGTGTTGGGGCGGCTTTCTTT.

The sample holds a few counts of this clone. CDR3 in DNA: TGTGCCAGCTCACCCGACAGGGTAAGCGGCTACACCTTC. Its protein is CASSPDRVSGYTF. The chain uses TRBV18 and TRBJ1-2; 7 bases map to TRBD1. The CDR3 extends over 13 amino acids. V dropped 3 bases and J dropped 8; count of bases not matched to a gene: 6. Per germline, CDR1 KGHSH and CDR2 LQKENI.

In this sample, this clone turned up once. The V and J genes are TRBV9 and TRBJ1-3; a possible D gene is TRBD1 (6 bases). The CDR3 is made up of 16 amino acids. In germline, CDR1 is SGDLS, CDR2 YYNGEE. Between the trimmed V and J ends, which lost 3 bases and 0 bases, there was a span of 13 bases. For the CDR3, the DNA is TGTGCCAGCAGCGCCGAGGACAGAAACTCTGGAAACACCATATATTTT. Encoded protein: CASSAEDRNSGNTIYF.

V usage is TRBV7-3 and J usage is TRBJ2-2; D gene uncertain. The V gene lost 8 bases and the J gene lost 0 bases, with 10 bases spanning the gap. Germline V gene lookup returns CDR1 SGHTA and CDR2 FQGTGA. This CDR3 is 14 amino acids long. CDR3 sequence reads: CASEAETNTGELFF. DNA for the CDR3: TGTGCCAGCGAGGCGGAAACGAACACCGGGGAGCTGTTTTTT.

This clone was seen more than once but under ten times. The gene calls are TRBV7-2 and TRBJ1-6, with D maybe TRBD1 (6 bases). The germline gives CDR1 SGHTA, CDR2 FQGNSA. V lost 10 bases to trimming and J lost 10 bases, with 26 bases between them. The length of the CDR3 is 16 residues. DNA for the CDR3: TGTGCCACCTCGGGGGCGGGGGGGGCTATAAGATCACCCCTCCACTTT. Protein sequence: CATSGAGGAIRSPLHF.

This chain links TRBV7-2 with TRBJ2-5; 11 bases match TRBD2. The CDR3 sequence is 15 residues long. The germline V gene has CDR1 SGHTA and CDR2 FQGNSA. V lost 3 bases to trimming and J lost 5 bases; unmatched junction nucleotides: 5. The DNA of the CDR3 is TGTGCCAGCAGCTTGCTAGCGGGAGGTTCGGAGACCCAGTACTTC. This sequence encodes CASSLLAGGSETQYF.

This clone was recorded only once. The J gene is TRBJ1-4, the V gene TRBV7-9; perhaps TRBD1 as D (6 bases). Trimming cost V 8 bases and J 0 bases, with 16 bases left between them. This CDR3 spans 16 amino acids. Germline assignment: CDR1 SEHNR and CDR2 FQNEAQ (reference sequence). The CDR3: CASVLIGGPTNEKLFF. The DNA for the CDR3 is TGTGCCAGCGTACTGATAGGGGGACCAACTAATGAAAAACTGTTTTTT.